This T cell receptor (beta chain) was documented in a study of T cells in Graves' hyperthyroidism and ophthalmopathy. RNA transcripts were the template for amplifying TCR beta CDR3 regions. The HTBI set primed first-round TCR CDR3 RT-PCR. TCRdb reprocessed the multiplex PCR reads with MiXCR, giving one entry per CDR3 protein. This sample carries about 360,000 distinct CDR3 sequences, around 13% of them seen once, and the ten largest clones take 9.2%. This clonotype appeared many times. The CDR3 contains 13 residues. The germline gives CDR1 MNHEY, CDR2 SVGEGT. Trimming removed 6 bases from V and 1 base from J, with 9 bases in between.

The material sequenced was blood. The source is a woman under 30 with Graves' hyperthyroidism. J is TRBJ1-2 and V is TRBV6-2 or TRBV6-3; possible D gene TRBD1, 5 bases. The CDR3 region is CASRIDSNYGYTF. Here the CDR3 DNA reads TGTGCCAGCAGAATCGACAGTAACTATGGCTACACCTTC.